This T cell receptor (beta chain) derives from a study of Ad26.COV2.S vaccination and SARS-CoV-2 variants. Study-level information: It was the COV1001 Ad26.COV2.S trial arm that included the donor. The authors gave Ad26.COV2.S intramuscularly, either once or twice 56 days apart.

CDR3 size: 15 residues. Germline values: CDR1 SGHVT, CDR2 SQSDAQ. V was clipped by 0 bases and J by 6 bases; unmatched bases: 3. Clones were read by immunoSEQ multiplex PCR, and TCRdb kept only the in-frame ones, dropping some. The data hold 290,000 or so clones, with around 87% observed a single time. The treatment denotes: some 20 received Ad26.COV2.S at low or high dose, single or two shots; several received placebo; per-sample allocation not given. Specimen acquisition occurred on day 63 following the initial vaccine or placebo injection. Sample: peripheral blood, taken in a trial of Ad26.COV2.S vaccine versus placebo. The chain combines TRBV7-4 with TRBJ1-4; 8 bases fit TRBD1. This clonotype originated in a person between 18 and 59 years old who received the Ad26.COV2.S COVID-19 vaccine or a placebo. CDR3 sequence reads: CASSLAQDRDEKLFF. The CDR3 DNA is TGTGCCAGCAGCTTAGCCCAGGACAGGGATGAAAAACTGTTTTTT.